The entry below describes one T cell receptor beta chain. The data were taken from a study of T cell repertoires in ileal Crohn's disease. Clones were sequenced by immunoSEQ multiplex PCR, and TCRdb holds only the in-frame ones, with some missing. Found here are around 17,000 clones, roughly 60% of them singletons; the top ten hold approximately 7%. This CDR3 spans 15 amino acids. Per germline, CDR1 SGHTA and CDR2 FQGNSA. V lost 1 base, J lost 3 bases, and 4 bases stayed unmatched. Sequenced material: ileal tissue. This rearrangement joins TRBV7-2 to TRBJ2-7; TRBD2 matches at 9 bases. This TCR was recovered from an adult with Crohn's disease. The DNA of the CDR3 is TGTGCCAGCAGCTTAGGAGCGGGAGGAGGCTACGAGCAGTACTTC. Amino acid sequence: CASSLGAGGGYEQYF.